The 11 T cell receptor beta chains reported below all come from one sample, sequenced in a study of T cells in localized non-small cell lung cancer. Clones were sequenced by immunoSEQ multiplex PCR, and TCRdb holds only the in-frame ones, with some missing. Here the sample spans around 67,000 clones, about 90% being singletons. The sample was peripheral blood, taken before any cancer treatment. All receptors derive from a woman aged 35-75 years with stage I lung adenocarcinoma.

The rearrangement joins TRBV5-6 to TRBJ2-4, with D unclear. CDR1 and CDR2 from the germline V gene are SGHDT and YYEEEE. V shed 2 bases and J shed 0 bases, with 6 bases lying between them. The CDR3 consists of 14 residues. CDR3 coding DNA: TGTGCCAGCAGCTTCCGTGGAGCCAAAAACATTCAGTACTTC. Its protein is CASSFRGAKNIQYF.

The V call is TRBV6-1, the J call TRBJ2-5; D perhaps matches TRBD2 (5 bases). V was cut by 10 bases and J by 5 bases, with 20 bases left in between. Germline V gene data show CDR1 as MNHNS and CDR2 as SASEGT. CDR3 size: 14 residues. The CDR3 sequence: CATVILERTETQYF. In DNA, the CDR3 is TGTGCCACCGTGATACTAGAACGGACGGAGACCCAGTACTTC.

The chain links TRBV15 to TRBJ1-2; 7 positions match TRBD1. J was trimmed by 2 bases and V by 0 bases; bases with no gene match: 3. The CDR3 spans 15 residues. The germline CDR1 and CDR2 sequences are LNHNV and YYDKDF (reference sequence). CDR3 sequence: CATSRDATGNYGYTF. CDR3 bases: TGTGCCACCAGCAGAGATGCGACAGGGAACTATGGCTACACCTTC. The entire variable domain, with the rest obtained from reference TRBV15 and TRBJ1-2, is as follows: DAMVIQNPRYQVTQFGKPVTLSCSQTLNHNVMYWYQQKSSQAPKLLFHYYDKDFNNEADTPDNFQSRRPNTSFCFLDIRSPGLGDTAMYLCATSRDATGNYGYTFGSGTRLTVV.

The chain carries TRBV25-1 and TRBJ2-5, with D unresolved. The ends were cut back, 4 bases at V and 0 bases at J, with 3 bases in the middle. CDR3 length: 12 residues. From germline, CDR1 is MGHDK and CDR2 SYGVNS. The CDR3 protein is CASSGYQETQYF. The CDR3 DNA reads as TGTGCCAGCAGTGGGTACCAAGAGACCCAGTACTTC.

The CDR3 spells CASSLGTQGTGNTIYF. In DNA form, the CDR3 reads TGTGCCAGCAGCTTAGGAACTCAGGGGACCGGAAACACCATATATTTT. The chain recombines TRBV11-3 with TRBJ1-3; tentatively, D is TRBD1 (6 bases). The germline V and J ends were trimmed by 1 base and 4 bases, with 14 bases remaining between them. Germline assignment: CDR1 SGHNT and CDR2 YENEEA. This CDR3 contains 16 residues.

This clone was recorded only once. The rearrangement joins TRBV19 to TRBJ1-4, with D possibly being TRBD1 (5 bases). V was pared by 5 bases and J by 5 bases, with 15 bases between. Germline lookup yields CDR1 LNHDA and CDR2 SQIVND (reference sequence). The CDR3 runs 15 residues. CDR3 loop: CASSALEEGNEKLFF. Here the CDR3 DNA reads TGTGCCAGTAGTGCCCTAGAGGAGGGGAATGAAAAACTGTTTTTT.

The chain uses TRBV6-1 and TRBJ1-5; D perhaps matches TRBD1 (5 bases). This CDR3 has 15 residues. The V and J ends lost 10 bases and 6 bases respectively, with 22 bases between them. Germline V CDR1 and CDR2: MNHNS, SASEGT. The DNA of the CDR3 is TGTGCCACTTGCAAAGATACAGGTCTGATTCAGCCCCAGCATTTT. This encodes CATCKDTGLIQPQHF.

The V and J genes are TRBV7-9 and TRBJ2-5; D perhaps matches TRBD2 (6 bases). The ends were cut back, 4 bases at V and 5 bases at J, with 11 bases in the middle. This CDR3 contains 13 residues. Germline CDR1 reads SEHNR; CDR2 reads FQNEAQ (reference sequence). Written as DNA, the CDR3 is TGTGCCAGCAGCTCCGGGGGATCGGAGACCCAGTACTTC. It is translated as CASSSGGSETQYF.

This chain joins TRBV5-1 and TRBJ2-5, with D tentatively TRBD1 (5 bases). CDR1 and CDR2 from the germline V gene are SGHRS and YFSETQ. The CDR3 length is 13 residues. V lost 4 bases and J 3 bases, leaving 10 bases between the germline ends. The CDR3 DNA follows: TGCGCCAGCAGCGTTCGACAGAAAGAGACCCAGTACTTC. Its protein product is CASSVRQKETQYF.

The chain joins TRBV4-3 to TRBJ2-1, with 10 bases that match TRBD2. This CDR3 contains 17 residues. The J segment lost 6 bases and the V segment lost 0 bases, leaving 8 bases of the junction unmatched. Germline V gives CDR1 LGHNA, CDR2 YSLEER. In DNA, the CDR3 is TGCGCCAGCAGCCAAGATCGTATGGCTAGCGGGGGCAATGAGCAGTTCTTC. As protein: CASSQDRMASGGNEQFF.

This rearrangement joins TRBV9 to TRBJ1-1; TRBD1 matches at 8 bases. J gave up 4 bases and V 0 bases, and 8 bases lay outside the gene matches. The germline gives CDR1 SGDLS, CDR2 YYNGEE. CDR3 length: 16 residues. CDR3 loop: CASSVVSGQGSTEAFF. The CDR3 DNA reads as TGTGCCAGCAGCGTAGTGAGTGGACAGGGAAGCACTGAAGCTTTCTTT.